This entry is about one TCR beta chain. Deletions cut 4 bases from V and 6 bases from J, with 10 bases between. Germline values: CDR1 LGHDT, CDR2 YNNKEL (reference sequence). This CDR3 is built from 13 residues. Each CDR3 protein is one row after TCRdb ran MiXCR on the RT-PCR reads. The sample includes about 700,000 distinct CDR3 sequences, approximately 15% seen only once; the top ten take 3.6%. The chain has TRBV3-1 and TRBJ2-1; no reliable D call. The receptor was derived from a female donor in good health, serving as a healthy control. What was sequenced was memory CD4+ T cells from blood. Written as DNA, the CDR3 is TGTGCCAGCAGCCGACGGGCCCGCAATGAGCAGTTCTTC. Translated: CASSRRARNEQFF.